Reported below is one T cell receptor beta chain. Its antigen specificity is not known. Qualities for individual bases were not recorded, and no much larger clone is one base off. Non-adjacent lung tissue from the same patient, taken as far from the tumour as possible and at least 3 cm away, was used for the normal lung samples. From frozen aliquots of unsorted single-cell suspensions, genomic DNA was isolated using the QIAamp DNA kit. Tissues arrived within 2 hours after resection and were immediately processed into single-cell suspensions. Tissue was mechanically dissociated and enzymatically digested with DNase I, collagenase I and hyaluronidase for approximately 29 minutes at 37 °C, then filtered and RBC-lysed. This sample is drawn from a study of immune cell composition in non-small cell lung cancer (dated by TCRdb to the late 2010s). In the study overall: Histologic subtype was assigned using H&E plus p63, CK5, Napsin A and TTF-1 immunohistochemistry, mainly lung adenocarcinoma or squamous cell carcinoma. Several tumour specimens that had TCR-beta data belonged to rare histological subtypes and were left out of the subtype comparisons. In supplementary cohort #1, which comprised around 11 lung adenocarcinoma cases, paired tumour/lung TCR-beta sequencing was performed and TIL populations were generated so that tumour reactivity could be assessed. Using Adaptive Biotechnologies, the researchers ran TCR-beta sequencing on approximately 34 paired NSCLC tumour and non-adjacent lung specimens, along with about two dozen tumour-only specimens. Overall results and qualifications from the work: No significant correlation was found between tumour TCR-beta clonality and smoking pack-years. Nearly half of NSCLC cases had tumour-associated clones >0.5%, found in less than 40% of adenocarcinomas compared with more than 60% of squamous carcinomas. In ten to eleven adenocarcinoma cases, a strong correlation was found between maximal tumour-associated clone frequency and TIL tumour reactivity, whereas no such correlation was found between overall clonality and TIL tumour reactivity. Only 10 cases were included in the reactivity cohort, and sequence sharing between tumour-reactive clones and the dominant in vivo tumour-associated clones was not shown.

CDR1 and CDR2 (SGHAT, FQDESV) derive from the germline V gene (reference sequence). The CDR3 starts with the cysteine, ends with the phenylalanine, and has 15 residues. The retained sequence is limited to the CDR3, 45 bases, with the frame set at the first base. Trimming takes 3 bases off V and 3 bases off J; junction bases not matched to a gene: 8. A two-step multiplex PCR amplified TCR-beta CDR3 regions from genomic DNA, and the second step of the PCR added Illumina-compatible adaptors. As a commercial immunoSEQ service, TCR-beta immunosequencing was carried out on an Illumina platform. From the authors' description of their analysis: Repertoires were described by productive clonality and by Top 10 Clones, which is the percentage of T-cell templates coming from the ten most frequent sequences. Values of productive clonality ranged from 0 to 1, with a monoclonal population indicated by a value of 1. Tumour-associated clones, identified using log10 scatter plots, were defined as sequences that made up at least 0.1% of tumour T-cell templates and were not found in the matched non-adjacent lung. Student's t-tests were used for two-group comparisons, ANOVA for comparisons across stages, and linear regression for relationships, with analyses done in GraphPad Prism7 and R. The immuneACCESS repertoire file appears here via TCRdb, limited to in-frame rearrangements. These files lack a portion of the clones; in checked studies, under half of the deficit traces to unresolved V genes, and the cause of the others is not known. That table furnishes V, J and clone size, whereas the DNA furnished D and trimming. Recorded for this sample are around 9,000 clones; 60% to 85% of them occurred a single time. The ten largest account for roughly 13% of the sample.

The rearrangement joined TRBV11-1 to TRBJ2-7; the junction holds 7 bases that match TRBD1. Source material: non-adjacent lung tissue. The receptor was isolated from a human donor with non-small cell lung cancer. The sequence in DNA is TGTGCCAGCAGCTTGGTGACAGGGATGGGCTACGAGCAGTACTTC. This translates into CASSLVTGMGYEQYF.